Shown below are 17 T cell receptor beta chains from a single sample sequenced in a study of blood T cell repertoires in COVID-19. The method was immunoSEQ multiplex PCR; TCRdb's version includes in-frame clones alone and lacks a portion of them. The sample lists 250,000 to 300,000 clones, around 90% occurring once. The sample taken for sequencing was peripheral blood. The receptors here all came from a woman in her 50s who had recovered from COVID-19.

The CDR3 bases are TGTGCCAGCAGCGTAGGGACTTCTCAAGAGACCCAGTACTTC. It yields the protein CASSVGTSQETQYF. The V call is TRBV9, the J call TRBJ2-5, with D perhaps matching TRBD2 (5 bases). CDR3 length: 14 amino acids. Germline values: CDR1 SGDLS, CDR2 YYNGEE. V lost 0 bases and J lost 2, with 8 bases in between. The full variable domain, rest sourced from reference TRBV9 and TRBJ2-5, is DSGVTQTPKHLITATGQRVTLRCSPRSGDLSVYWYQQSLDQGLQFLIQYYNGEERAKGNILERFSAQQFPDLHSELNLSSLELGDSALYFCASSVGTSQETQYFGPGTRLLVL.

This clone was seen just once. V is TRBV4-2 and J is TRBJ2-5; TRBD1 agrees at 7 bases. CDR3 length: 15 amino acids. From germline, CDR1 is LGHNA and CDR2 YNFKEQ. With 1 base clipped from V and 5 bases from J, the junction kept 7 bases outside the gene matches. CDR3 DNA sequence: TGTGCCAGCAGCCAAGGACACAGGGGTTGGGAGACCCAGTACTTC. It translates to CASSQGHRGWETQYF.

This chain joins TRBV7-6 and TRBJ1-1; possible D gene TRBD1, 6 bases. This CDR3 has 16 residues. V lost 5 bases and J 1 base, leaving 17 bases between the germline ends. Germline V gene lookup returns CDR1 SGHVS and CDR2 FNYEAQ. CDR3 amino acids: CASSNHRDKGNTEAFF. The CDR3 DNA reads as TGTGCCAGCAGCAACCACCGGGACAAAGGGAACACTGAAGCTTTCTTT.

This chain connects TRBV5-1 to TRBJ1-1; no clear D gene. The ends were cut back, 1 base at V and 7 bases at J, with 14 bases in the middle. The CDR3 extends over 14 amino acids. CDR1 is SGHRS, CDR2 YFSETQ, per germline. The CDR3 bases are TGCGCCAGCAGCTTGATCGGGAGGAAGGGTGAAGCTTTCTTT. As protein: CASSLIGRKGEAFF.

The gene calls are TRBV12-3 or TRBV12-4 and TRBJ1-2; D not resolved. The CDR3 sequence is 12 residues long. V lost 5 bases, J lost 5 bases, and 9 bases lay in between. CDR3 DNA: TGTGCCAGCAGTAGACGGGATTATGGCTACACCTTC. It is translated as CASSRRDYGYTF.

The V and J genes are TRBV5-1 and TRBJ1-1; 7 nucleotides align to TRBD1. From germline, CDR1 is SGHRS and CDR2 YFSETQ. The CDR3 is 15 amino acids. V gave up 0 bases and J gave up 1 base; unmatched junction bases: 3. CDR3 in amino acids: CASSLGQGKNTEAFF. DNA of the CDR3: TGCGCCAGCAGCTTGGGACAGGGCAAGAACACTGAAGCTTTCTTT.

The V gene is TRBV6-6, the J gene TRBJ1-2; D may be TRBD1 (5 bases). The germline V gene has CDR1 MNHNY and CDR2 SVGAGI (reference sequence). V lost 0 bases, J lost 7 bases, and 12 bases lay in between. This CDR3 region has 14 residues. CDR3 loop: CASSYSRGLGGYTF. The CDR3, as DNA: TGTGCCAGCAGTTACTCAAGGGGATTGGGTGGCTACACCTTC.

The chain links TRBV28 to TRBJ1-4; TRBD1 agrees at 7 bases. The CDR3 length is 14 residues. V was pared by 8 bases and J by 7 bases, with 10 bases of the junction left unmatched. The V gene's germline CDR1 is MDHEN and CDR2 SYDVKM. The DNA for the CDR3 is TGTGCCAGCCATGGAGGGGGCTCCGGTGAAAAACTGTTTTTT. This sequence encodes CASHGGGSGEKLFF.

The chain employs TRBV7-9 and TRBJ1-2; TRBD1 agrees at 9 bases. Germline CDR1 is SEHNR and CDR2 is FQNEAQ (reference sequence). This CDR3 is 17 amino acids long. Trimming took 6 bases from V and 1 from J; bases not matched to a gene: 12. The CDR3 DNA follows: TGTGCCAGCAGACACTTACGTAGACAGGGGGATAACTATGGCTACACCTTC. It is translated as CASRHLRRQGDNYGYTF.

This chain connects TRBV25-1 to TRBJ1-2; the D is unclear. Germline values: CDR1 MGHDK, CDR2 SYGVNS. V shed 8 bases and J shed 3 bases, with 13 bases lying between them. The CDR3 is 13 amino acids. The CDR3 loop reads CASLGSGYYGYTF. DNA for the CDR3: TGTGCCAGCCTCGGCTCCGGGTACTATGGCTACACCTTC.

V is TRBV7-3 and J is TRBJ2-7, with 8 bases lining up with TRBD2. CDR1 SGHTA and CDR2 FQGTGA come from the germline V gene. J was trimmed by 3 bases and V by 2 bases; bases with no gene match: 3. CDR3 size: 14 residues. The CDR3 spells CASSLAGGLYEQYF. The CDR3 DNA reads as TGTGCCAGCAGCTTAGCGGGAGGACTCTACGAGCAGTACTTC. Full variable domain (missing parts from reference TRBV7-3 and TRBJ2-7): GAGVSQTPSNKVTEKGKYVELRCDPISGHTALYWYRQSLGQGPEFLIYFQGTGAADDSGLPNDRFFAVRPEGSVSTLKIQRTERGDSAVYLCASSLAGGLYEQYFGPGTRLTVT.

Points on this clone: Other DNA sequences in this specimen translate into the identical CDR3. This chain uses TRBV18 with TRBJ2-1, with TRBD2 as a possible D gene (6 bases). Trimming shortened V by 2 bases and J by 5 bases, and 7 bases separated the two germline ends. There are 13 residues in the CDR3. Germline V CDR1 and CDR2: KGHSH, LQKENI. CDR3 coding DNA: TGTGCCAGCTCACCAAGGGAGGACAATGAGCAGTTCTTC. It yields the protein CASSPREDNEQFF.

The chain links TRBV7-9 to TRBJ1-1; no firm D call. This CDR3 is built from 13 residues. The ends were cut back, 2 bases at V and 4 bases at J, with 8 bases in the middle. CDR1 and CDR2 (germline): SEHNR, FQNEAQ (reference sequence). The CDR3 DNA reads TGTGCCAGCAGCTTAAGTGGGCGCACTGAAGCTTTCTTT. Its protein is CASSLSGRTEAFF.

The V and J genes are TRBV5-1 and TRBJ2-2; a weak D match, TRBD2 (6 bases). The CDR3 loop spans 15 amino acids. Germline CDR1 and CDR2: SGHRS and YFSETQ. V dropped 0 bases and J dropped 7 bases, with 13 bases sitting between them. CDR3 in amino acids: CASSLATSSGGELFF. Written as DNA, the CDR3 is TGCGCCAGCAGCTTGGCCACTAGCTCTGGCGGGGAGCTGTTTTTT.

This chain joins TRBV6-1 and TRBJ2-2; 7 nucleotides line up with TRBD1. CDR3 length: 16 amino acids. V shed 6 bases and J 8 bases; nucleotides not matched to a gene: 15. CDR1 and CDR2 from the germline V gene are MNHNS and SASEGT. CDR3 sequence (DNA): TGTGCCAGCAGGGAATCCTTGACAGGGCGAAGGGGGGAGCTGTTTTTT. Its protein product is CASRESLTGRRGELFF.

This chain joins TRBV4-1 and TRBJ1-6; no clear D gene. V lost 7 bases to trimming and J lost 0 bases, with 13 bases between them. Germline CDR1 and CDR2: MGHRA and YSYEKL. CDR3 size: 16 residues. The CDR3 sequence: CASKSAVSSYNSPLHF. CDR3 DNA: TGCGCCAGCAAGTCCGCAGTCAGCTCCTATAATTCACCCCTCCACTTT.

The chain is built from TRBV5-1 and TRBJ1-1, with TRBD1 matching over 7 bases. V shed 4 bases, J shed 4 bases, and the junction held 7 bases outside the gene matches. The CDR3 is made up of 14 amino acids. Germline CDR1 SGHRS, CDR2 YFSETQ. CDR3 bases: TGCGCCAGCAGCGTTCGGGACAGCCTCACTGAAGCTTTCTTT. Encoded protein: CASSVRDSLTEAFF. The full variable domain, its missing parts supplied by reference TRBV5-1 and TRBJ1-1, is KAGVTQTPRYLIKTRGQQVTLSCSPISGHRSVSWYQQTPGQGLQFLFEYFSETQRNKGNFPGRFSGRQFSNSRSEMNVSTLELGDSALYLCASSVRDSLTEAFFGQGTRLTVV.